These 20 T cell receptor beta chains were sequenced from one sample in a study of blood T cells in healthy people across ages. Then a second PCR, running roughly 6 to 11 cycles, was carried out with a sample-barcoded 5' primer and a J-beta primer mix. TCRdb itself ran the 5' RACE reads through MiXCR, one entry per CDR3 protein. The sample contains 700,000 or so distinct CDR3 sequences, approximately 40% of which appear only once. Source material: blood. The receptors originated from an elderly man in good health.

Concerning this clonotype: Just one base apart from a much larger clone, this may be a read error. V gene TRBV7-8 combines with J gene TRBJ1-2; D not resolved. CDR1 and CDR2 from the germline V gene are SGHVS and FQNEAQ. This CDR3 has 14 amino acids. V was trimmed by 8 bases and J by 4 bases, leaving 17 bases between them. The CDR3 protein is CASGPRVRAYGYTF. CDR3 nucleotides: TGTGCCAGCGGCCCCCGGGTGAGAGCCTATGGCTACACCTTC.

This clonotype was recorded once. The chain is built from TRBV21-1 and TRBJ2-7; TRBD2, as called in the table, went unchecked against the DNA. The end of the DNA aligns better with TRBJ2-5, so the J call may be wrong. TRBV21-1 is termed a pseudogene. This CDR3 region has 15 residues. CDR3 sequence: CASGPSGLWEETQYF. In nucleotides, the CDR3 is TGTGCCAGCGGCCCTTCAGGACTTTGGGAGGAGACCCAGTACTTC.

The chain combines TRBV20-1 with TRBJ1-2, with D maybe TRBD1 (5 bases). The CDR3 consists of 12 residues. The ends were cut back, 6 bases at V and 4 bases at J, with 12 bases in the middle. CDR1 is DFQATT and CDR2 is SNEGSKA in the germline V gene (reference sequence). CDR3 sequence (DNA): TGCAGTGCCGGCCCAGGGAGCTATGGCTACACCTTC. Translating it yields CSAGPGSYGYTF.

The V and J genes are TRBV11-2 and TRBJ2-7; TRBD2 aligns across 15 bases. The length of the CDR3 is 17 residues. The germline gives CDR1 SGHAT, CDR2 FQNNGV. V was pared by 8 bases and J by 2 bases, with 10 bases of the junction left unmatched. This CDR3 reads CASGRGLAGGSTYEQYF. The DNA of the CDR3 is TGTGCCAGCGGACGGGGACTAGCGGGGGGCTCTACCTACGAGCAGTACTTC.

This chain connects TRBV28 to TRBJ2-7, with a possible D match to TRBD1 (5 bases). The V end was cut by 1 base, the J end by 3 bases, with 16 bases between. Germline V lookup: CDR1 MDHEN, CDR2 SYDVKM. This CDR3 is 16 amino acids long. In DNA, the CDR3 is TGTGCCAGCAGTTTATTGTCCCCAGGGCTCTACTACGAGCAGTACTTC. It specifies CASSLLSPGLYYEQYF.

This clonotype was seen more than once but under ten times. This chain uses TRBV5-1 with TRBJ2-5; 10 nucleotides match TRBD2. Germline lookup yields CDR1 SGHRS and CDR2 YFSETQ. CDR3 length: 16 residues. V shed 4 bases and J 3 bases; nucleotides not matched to a gene: 9. This chain's CDR3 is CASSPNSGGPEETQYF. The CDR3 DNA is TGCGCCAGCAGCCCCAATAGCGGGGGGCCCGAAGAGACCCAGTACTTC. The entire variable domain, with the rest obtained from reference TRBV5-1 and TRBJ2-5, is as follows: KAGVTQTPRYLIKTRGQQVTLSCSPISGHRSVSWYQQTPGQGLQFLFEYFSETQRNKGNFPGRFSGRQFSNSRSEMNVSTLELGDSALYLCASSPNSGGPEETQYFGPGTRLLVL.

The V call is TRBV29-1, the J call TRBJ1-1, with 7 bases fitting TRBD1. With V trimmed by 5 bases and J by 1 base, 7 bases remained unmatched. The CDR3 is 14 residues long. The germline CDR1 and CDR2 sequences are SQVTM and ANQGSEA. This CDR3 reads CSVQVTGANTEAFF. In DNA form, the CDR3 reads TGCAGCGTTCAAGTTACAGGGGCGAACACTGAAGCTTTCTTT.

This clonotype was observed a handful of times. This chain links TRBV27 with TRBJ2-5; 9 bases line up with TRBD2. The CDR3 runs to 19 residues. Germline V CDR1 and CDR2: MNHEY, SMNVEV (reference sequence). J lost 2 bases, V lost 5 bases, and 18 bases had no gene match. CDR3 protein: CASSVISVGGRGWQETQYF. The CDR3 nucleotides are TGTGCCAGCAGTGTAATTTCCGTCGGCGGGAGGGGGTGGCAAGAGACCCAGTACTTC.

CDR3 nucleotide sequence: TGCGCCAGCAGCCAAGATCATCGGGGTTCCTCTGGAAACACCATATATTTT. The encoded protein is CASSQDHRGSSGNTIYF. The chain joins TRBV4-3 to TRBJ1-3, with no clear D. The V end was cut by 0 bases, the J end by 0 bases, with 12 bases between. The CDR3 is made up of 17 amino acids. Germline loops: CDR1 LGHNA, CDR2 YSLEER.

In its sample, this clonotype was seen a few times. The V gene is TRBV7-2, the J gene TRBJ1-1; D call uncertain. The V end was cut by 1 base, the J end by 1 base, with 7 bases between. Germline CDR1 reads SGHTA; CDR2 reads FQGNSA. The CDR3 loop spans 14 amino acids. In DNA form, the CDR3 reads TGTGCCAGCAGCTTAGAGCGACGGAACACTGAAGCTTTCTTT. Its translation is CASSLERRNTEAFF.

This clonotype was found a few times. The gene calls are TRBV27 and TRBJ2-5; possible D gene TRBD2, 6 bases. Germline-derived CDR1 and CDR2 are MNHEY and SMNVEV (reference sequence). V was shortened by 3 bases and J by 3 bases, with 11 bases between the two germline ends. The CDR3 has 14 residues. CDR3 DNA sequence: TGTGCCAGCAGTTTGGCGGGGACCAAAGAGACCCAGTACTTC. Amino acid sequence: CASSLAGTKETQYF.

This clonotype has more than one count but fewer than ten. The chain employs TRBV28 and TRBJ2-1; 8 bases agree with TRBD1. V trimming: 10 bases; J trimming: 2 bases; junction bases outside the gene matches: 7. Germline V lookup: CDR1 MDHEN, CDR2 SYDVKM. The CDR3 runs to 14 residues. CDR3 residues: CATRQQGAYNEQFF. The CDR3 bases are TGTGCCACCCGGCAACAGGGGGCCTACAATGAGCAGTTCTTC.

The chain links TRBV3-1 to TRBJ2-7; 12 bases match TRBD2. V lost 4 bases, J lost 3 bases, and 1 base stayed unmatched. Germline V gives CDR1 LGHDT, CDR2 YNNKEL (reference sequence). This CDR3 has 14 amino acids. CDR3 DNA sequence: TGTGCCAGCAGCCGACTAGCGGGAGACTACGAGCAGTACTTC. Its protein product is CASSRLAGDYEQYF.

This clonotype has only a few counts. V is TRBV24-1 and J is TRBJ1-1; tentative D call: TRBD1 (5 bases). The CDR3 spans 14 residues. From germline, CDR1 is KGHDR and CDR2 SFDVKD. The germline V and J ends were trimmed by 7 bases and 0 bases, with 11 bases remaining between them. DNA of the CDR3: TGTGCCACCAGCCACGGGGGGATGAACACTGAAGCTTTCTTT. This encodes CATSHGGMNTEAFF.

A remark on this clonotype: The junction departs from the called germline gene at one end, perhaps through a read error. The rearrangement links TRBV6-5 to TRBJ1-2, with 10 positions matching TRBD1. The V gene's germline CDR1 is MNHEY and CDR2 SVGAGI. The CDR3 runs 21 residues. The CDR3 nucleotides read TGTGCCGGCAGTTACTCCGACAGGGGGCGATCGTATGCCCGGCTAGACTATGGCTACACCTTC. Translating it yields CAGSYSDRGRSYARLDYGYTF.

This chain uses TRBV4-3 with TRBJ2-7; 7 bases align to TRBD1. CDR3 size: 15 residues. CDR1 is LGHNA, CDR2 YSLEER, per germline. V trimming: 3 bases; J trimming: 3 bases; junction bases outside the gene matches: 8. The chain's CDR3 is CASSQAAQGVYEQYF. The CDR3 region has the DNA TGCGCCAGCAGCCAGGCGGCCCAGGGGGTCTACGAGCAGTACTTC.

The chain couples TRBV6-5 to TRBJ2-5, with TRBD1 matching over 8 bases. Trimming removed 7 bases from V and 3 bases from J; junction bases left unmatched: 7. The CDR3 has 14 residues. Germline V CDR1 and CDR2: MNHEY, SVGAGI. The CDR3 bases are TGTGCCAGCATCCCAAGGGGACAGGAAGAGACCCAGTACTTC. Encoded protein: CASIPRGQEETQYF.

This clonotype was counted many times. V and J are TRBV20-1 and TRBJ1-2; D is unresolved. V was cut by 3 bases and J by 5 bases, with 10 bases left in between. Per the germline V gene, CDR1 is DFQATT and CDR2 is SNEGSKA (reference sequence). The CDR3 totals 12 residues. The CDR3 spells CSARTGTYGYTF. CDR3 DNA sequence: TGCAGTGCTAGGACGGGCACATATGGCTACACCTTC.

The chain links TRBV20-1 to TRBJ2-7; D is uncertain. The CDR3 runs to 12 residues. Trimming shortened V by 0 bases and J by 3 bases, and 6 bases separated the two germline ends. CDR1 and CDR2 (germline): DFQATT, SNEGSKA (reference sequence). The CDR3 reads CSARENGYEQYF. As DNA, the CDR3 is TGCAGTGCTAGAGAGAACGGCTACGAGCAGTACTTC.

The sample holds a few counts of this clonotype. CDR3 in amino acids: CASSQDMGSGANVLTF. The DNA of the CDR3 is TGCGCCAGCAGCCAAGATATGGGGTCCGGGGCCAACGTCCTGACTTTC. The rearrangement joins TRBV4-1 to TRBJ2-6; no firm D call. CDR3 length: 16 residues. V lost 0 bases, J lost 4 bases, and 10 bases lay in between. Germline CDR1 MGHRA, CDR2 YSYEKL.